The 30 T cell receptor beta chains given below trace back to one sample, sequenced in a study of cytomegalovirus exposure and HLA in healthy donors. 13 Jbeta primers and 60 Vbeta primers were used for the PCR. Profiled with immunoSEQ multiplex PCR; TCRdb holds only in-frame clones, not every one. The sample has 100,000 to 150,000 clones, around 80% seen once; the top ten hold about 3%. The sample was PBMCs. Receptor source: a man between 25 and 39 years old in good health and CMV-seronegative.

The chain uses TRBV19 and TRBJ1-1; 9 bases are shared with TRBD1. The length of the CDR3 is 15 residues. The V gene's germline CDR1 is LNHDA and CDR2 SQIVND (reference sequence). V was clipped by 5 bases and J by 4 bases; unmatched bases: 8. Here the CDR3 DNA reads TGTGCCAGTAGTCTCCTGGGACAGGGAATCACTGAAGCTTTCTTT. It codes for CASSLLGQGITEAFF.

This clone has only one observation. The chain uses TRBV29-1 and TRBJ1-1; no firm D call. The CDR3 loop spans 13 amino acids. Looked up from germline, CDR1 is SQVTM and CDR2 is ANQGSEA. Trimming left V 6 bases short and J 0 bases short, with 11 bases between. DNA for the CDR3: TGCAGCGTCCGCCGTAGTATGAACACTGAAGCTTTCTTT. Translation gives CSVRRSMNTEAFF.

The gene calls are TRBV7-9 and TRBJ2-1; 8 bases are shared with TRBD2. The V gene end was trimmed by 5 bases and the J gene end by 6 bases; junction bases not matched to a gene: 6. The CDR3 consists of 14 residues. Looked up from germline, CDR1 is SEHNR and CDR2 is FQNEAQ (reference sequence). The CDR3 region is CASSRAGAPNEQFF. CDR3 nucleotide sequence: TGTGCCAGCAGCCGAGCGGGGGCACCCAATGAGCAGTTCTTC.

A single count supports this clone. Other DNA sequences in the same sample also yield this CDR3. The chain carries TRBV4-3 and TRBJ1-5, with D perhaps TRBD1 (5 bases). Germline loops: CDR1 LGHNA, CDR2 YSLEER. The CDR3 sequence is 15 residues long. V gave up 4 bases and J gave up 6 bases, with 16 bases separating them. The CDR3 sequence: CASSPLLGGGQPQHF. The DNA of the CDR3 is TGCGCCAGCAGCCCCCTTTTGGGGGGGGGTCAGCCCCAGCATTTT.

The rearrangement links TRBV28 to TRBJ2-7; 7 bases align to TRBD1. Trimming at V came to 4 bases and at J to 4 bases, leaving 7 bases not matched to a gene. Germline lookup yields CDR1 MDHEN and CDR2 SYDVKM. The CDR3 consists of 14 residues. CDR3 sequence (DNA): TGTGCCAGCAGTTGGGGGACAGACGAGTACGAGCAGTACTTC. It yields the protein CASSWGTDEYEQYF.

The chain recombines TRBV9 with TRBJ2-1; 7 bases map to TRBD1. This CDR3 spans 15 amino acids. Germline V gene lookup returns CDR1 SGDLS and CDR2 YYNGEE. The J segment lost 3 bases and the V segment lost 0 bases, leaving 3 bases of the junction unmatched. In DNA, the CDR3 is TGTGCCAGCAGCGTAGGGGACAGCTTCTACAATGAGCAGTTCTTC. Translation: CASSVGDSFYNEQFF.

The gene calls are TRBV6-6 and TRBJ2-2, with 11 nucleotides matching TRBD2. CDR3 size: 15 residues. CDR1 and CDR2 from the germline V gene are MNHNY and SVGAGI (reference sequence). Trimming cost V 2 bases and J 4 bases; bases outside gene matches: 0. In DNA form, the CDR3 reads TGTGCCAGCAGTTACCTAGCGGGAGGCACCGGGGAGCTGTTTTTT. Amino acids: CASSYLAGGTGELFF.

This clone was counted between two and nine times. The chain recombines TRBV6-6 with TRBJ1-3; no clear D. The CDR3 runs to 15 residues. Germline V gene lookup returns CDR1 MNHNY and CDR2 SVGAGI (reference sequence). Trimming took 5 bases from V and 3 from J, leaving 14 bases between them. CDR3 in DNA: TGTGCCAGCAGTCCCCCGGGAGTTGATGGAAACACCATATATTTT. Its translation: CASSPPGVDGNTIYF.

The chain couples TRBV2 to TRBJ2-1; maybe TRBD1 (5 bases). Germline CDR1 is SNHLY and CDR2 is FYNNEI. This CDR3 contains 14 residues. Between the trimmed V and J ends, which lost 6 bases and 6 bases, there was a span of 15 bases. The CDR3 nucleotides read TGTGCCAGCAGCGACCTTCGACAGACCAATGAGCAGTTCTTC. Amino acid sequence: CASSDLRQTNEQFF.

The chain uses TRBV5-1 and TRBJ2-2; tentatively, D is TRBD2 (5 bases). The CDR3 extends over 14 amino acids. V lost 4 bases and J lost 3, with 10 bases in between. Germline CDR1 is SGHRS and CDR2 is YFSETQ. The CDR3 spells CASSPARDTGELFF. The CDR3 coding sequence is TGCGCCAGCAGCCCGGCGAGGGACACCGGGGAGCTGTTTTTT.

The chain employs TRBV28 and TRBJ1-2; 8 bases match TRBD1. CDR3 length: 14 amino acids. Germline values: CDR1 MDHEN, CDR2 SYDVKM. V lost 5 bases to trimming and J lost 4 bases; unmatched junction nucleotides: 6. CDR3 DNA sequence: TGTGCCAGCAGTCTCTTGACAGGGGCCTATGGCTACACCTTC. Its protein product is CASSLLTGAYGYTF.

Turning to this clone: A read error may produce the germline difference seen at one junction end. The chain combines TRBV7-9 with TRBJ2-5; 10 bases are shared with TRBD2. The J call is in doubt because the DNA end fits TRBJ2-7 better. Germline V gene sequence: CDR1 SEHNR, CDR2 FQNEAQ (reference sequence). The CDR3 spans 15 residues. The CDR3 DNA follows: TGTTCCAGCACCCGAGGAACTAGCGGGGACTACGAGCAGTACTTC. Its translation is CSSTRGTSGDYEQYF.

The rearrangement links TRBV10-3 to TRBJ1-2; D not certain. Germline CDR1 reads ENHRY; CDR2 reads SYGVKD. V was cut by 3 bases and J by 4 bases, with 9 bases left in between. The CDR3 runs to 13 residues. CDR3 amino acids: CAISEGGPYGYTF. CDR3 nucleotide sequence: TGTGCCATCAGTGAAGGCGGCCCCTATGGCTACACCTTC.

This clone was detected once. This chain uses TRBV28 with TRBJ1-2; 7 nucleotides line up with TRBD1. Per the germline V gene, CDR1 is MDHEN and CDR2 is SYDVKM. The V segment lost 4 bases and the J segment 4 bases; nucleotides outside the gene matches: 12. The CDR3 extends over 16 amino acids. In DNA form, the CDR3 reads TGTGCCAGCAGTTCACCGGGACAGTCAATTCGCTATGGCTACACCTTC. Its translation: CASSSPGQSIRYGYTF.

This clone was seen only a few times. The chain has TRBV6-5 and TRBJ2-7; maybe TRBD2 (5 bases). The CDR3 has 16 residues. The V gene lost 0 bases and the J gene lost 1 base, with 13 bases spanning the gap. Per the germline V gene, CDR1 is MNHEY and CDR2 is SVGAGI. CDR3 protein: CASSYSFGRDSYEQYF. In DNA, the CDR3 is TGTGCCAGCAGTTACTCTTTCGGACGGGATTCCTACGAGCAGTACTTC.

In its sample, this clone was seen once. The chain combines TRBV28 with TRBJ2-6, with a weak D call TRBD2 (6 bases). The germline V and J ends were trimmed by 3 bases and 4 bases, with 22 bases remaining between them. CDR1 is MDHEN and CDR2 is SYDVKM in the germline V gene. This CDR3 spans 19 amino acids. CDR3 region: CASSLMRDSSYRGANVLTF. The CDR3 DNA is TGTGCCAGCAGTTTGATGCGGGACTCCTCCTACCGGGGGGCCAACGTCCTGACTTTC.

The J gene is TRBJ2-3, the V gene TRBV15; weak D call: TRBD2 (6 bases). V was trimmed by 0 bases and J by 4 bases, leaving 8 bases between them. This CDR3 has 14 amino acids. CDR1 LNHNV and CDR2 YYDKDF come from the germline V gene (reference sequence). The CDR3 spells CATSRDRRADTQYF. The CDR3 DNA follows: TGTGCCACCAGCAGAGATCGGAGGGCAGATACGCAGTATTTT.

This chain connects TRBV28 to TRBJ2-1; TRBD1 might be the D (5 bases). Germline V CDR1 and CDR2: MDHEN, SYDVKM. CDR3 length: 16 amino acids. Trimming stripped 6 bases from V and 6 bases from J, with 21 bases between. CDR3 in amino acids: CASRPGFFSVSNEQFF. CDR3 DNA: TGTGCCAGCAGACCAGGGTTTTTTTCAGTTTCCAATGAGCAGTTCTTC.

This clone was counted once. CDR3 region: CASSLTGPNYGYTF. CDR3 sequence (DNA): TGTGCCAGCAGCCTGACAGGGCCCAACTATGGCTACACCTTC. This rearrangement joins TRBV28 to TRBJ1-2; 7 nucleotides line up with TRBD1. The CDR3 runs 14 residues. CDR1 is MDHEN, CDR2 SYDVKM, per germline. After removal of 6 bases from V and 2 bases from J, the junction contained 6 bases not matched to a gene.

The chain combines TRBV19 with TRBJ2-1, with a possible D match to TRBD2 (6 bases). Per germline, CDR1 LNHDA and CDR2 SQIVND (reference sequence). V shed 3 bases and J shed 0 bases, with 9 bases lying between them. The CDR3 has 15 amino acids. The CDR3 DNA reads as TGTGCCAGTAGTATGGCCGGGGGCTCCTACAATGAGCAGTTCTTC. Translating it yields CASSMAGGSYNEQFF.

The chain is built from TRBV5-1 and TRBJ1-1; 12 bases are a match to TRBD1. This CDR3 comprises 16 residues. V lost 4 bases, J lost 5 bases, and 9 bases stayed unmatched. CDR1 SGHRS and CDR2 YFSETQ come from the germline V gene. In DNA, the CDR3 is TGCGCCAGCAGCCTGGGACAGGGGGCGCAGGTGACTGAAGCTTTCTTT. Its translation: CASSLGQGAQVTEAFF.

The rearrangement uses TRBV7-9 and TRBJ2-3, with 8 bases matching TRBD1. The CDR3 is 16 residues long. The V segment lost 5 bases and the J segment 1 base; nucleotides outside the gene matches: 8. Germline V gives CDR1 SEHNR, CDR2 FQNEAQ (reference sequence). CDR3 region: CASSPRTGMGTDTQYF. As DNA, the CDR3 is TGTGCCAGCAGCCCCCGGACAGGGATGGGCACAGATACGCAGTATTTT.

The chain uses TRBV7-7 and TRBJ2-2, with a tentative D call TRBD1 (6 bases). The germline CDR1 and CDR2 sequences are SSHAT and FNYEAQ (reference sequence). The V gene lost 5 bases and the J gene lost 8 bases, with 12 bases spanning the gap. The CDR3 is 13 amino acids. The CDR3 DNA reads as TGTGCCAGCAGCCCGAACAGGGTAGGGGAGCTGTTTTTT. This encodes CASSPNRVGELFF.

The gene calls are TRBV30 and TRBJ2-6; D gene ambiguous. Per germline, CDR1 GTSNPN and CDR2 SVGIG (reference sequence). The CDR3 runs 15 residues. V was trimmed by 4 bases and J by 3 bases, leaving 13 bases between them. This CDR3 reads CAWTEKAGGANVLTF. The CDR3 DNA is TGTGCCTGGACCGAAAAAGCCGGTGGGGCCAACGTCCTGACTTTC. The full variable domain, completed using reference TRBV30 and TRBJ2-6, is SQTIHQWPATLVQPVGSPLSLECTVEGTSNPNLYWYRQAAGRGLQLLFYSVGIGQISSEVPQNLSASRPQDRQFILSSKKLLLSDSGFYLCAWTEKAGGANVLTFGAGSRLTVL.

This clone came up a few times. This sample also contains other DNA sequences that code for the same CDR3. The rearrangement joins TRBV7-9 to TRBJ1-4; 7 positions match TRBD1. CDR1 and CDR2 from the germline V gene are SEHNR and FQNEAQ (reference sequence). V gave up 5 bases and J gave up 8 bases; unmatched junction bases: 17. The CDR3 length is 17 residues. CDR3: CASSPQFGQERQEKLFF. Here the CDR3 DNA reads TGTGCCAGCAGCCCGCAATTCGGACAGGAACGACAAGAAAAACTGTTTTTT.

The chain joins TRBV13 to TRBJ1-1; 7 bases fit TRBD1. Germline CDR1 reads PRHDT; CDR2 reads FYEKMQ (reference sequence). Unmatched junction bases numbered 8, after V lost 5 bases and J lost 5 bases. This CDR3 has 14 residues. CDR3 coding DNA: TGTGCCAGCAGCCTCGGACAGGTAATTACTGAAGCTTTCTTT. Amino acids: CASSLGQVITEAFF.

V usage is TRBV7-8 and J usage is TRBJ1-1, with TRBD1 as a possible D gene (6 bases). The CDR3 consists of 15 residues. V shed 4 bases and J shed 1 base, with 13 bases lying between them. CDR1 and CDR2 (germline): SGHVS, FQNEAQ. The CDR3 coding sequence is TGTGCCAGCAGCTCCTCCCGACAGGAGAACACTGAAGCTTTCTTT. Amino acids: CASSSSRQENTEAFF.

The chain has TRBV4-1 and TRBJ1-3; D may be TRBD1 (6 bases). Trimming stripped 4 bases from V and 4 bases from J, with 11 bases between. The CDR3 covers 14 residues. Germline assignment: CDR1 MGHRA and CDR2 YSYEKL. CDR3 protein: CASSRPGTGNTIYF. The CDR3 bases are TGCGCCAGCAGCCGACCAGGGACAGGAAACACCATATATTTT.

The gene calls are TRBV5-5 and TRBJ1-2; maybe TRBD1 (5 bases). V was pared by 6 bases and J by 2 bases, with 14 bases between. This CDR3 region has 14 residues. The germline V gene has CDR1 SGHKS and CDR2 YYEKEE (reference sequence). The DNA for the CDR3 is TGTGCCAGCACCCCCGGGGGTGTGAACTATGGCTACACCTTC. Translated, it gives CASTPGGVNYGYTF. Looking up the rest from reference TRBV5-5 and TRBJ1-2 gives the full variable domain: DAGVTQSPTHLIKTRGQQVTLRCSPISGHKSVSWYQQVLGQGPQFIFQYYEKEERGRGNFPDRFSARQFPNYSSELNVNALLLGDSALYLCASTPGGVNYGYTFGSGTRLTVV.

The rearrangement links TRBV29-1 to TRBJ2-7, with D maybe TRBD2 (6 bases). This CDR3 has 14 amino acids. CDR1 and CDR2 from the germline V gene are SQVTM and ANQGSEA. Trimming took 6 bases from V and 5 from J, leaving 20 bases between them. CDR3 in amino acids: CSVLEPTSFNEQYF. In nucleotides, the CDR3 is TGCAGCGTCCTAGAGCCTACTAGCTTCAACGAGCAGTACTTC.